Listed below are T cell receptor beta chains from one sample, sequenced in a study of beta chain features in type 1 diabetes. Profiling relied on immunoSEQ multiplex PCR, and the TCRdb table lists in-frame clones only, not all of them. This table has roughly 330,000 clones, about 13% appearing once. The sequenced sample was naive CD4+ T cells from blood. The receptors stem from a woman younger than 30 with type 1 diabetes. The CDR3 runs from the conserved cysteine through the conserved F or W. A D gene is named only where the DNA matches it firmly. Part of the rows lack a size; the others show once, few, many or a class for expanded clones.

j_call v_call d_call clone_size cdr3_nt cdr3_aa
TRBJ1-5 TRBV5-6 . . TGTGCCAGCAGCTTGAGAGGGAGTCAGCCCCAGCATTTT CASSLRGSQPQHF
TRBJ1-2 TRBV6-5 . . TGTGCCAGCAGTTACTCGTTCGGGGATGTGTATGGCTACACCTTC CASSYSFGDVYGYTF
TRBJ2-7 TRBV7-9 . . TGTGCCAGCAGCTTGGAGGGGCAGGCCGTCTCGGGCGAGCAGTACTTC CASSLEGQAVSGEQYF
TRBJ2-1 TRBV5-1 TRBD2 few TGCGCCAGCAGCTTCCTGACTAGCGGGCCCTCTAATGAGCAGTTCTTC CASSFLTSGPSNEQFF
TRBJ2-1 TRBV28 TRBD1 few TGTGCCAGCAGTTCCTGGGACAGTAGGTCCTACAATGAGCAGTTCTTC CASSSWDSRSYNEQFF
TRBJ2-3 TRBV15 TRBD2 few TGTGCCACCAGCAGAGAAGGGGCGGGAGAGCGAGATACGCAGTATTTT CATSREGAGERDTQYF
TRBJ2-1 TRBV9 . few TGTGCCAGCAGCGACGGAGTGTCGGGGGATGAGCAGTTCTTC CASSDGVSGDEQFF
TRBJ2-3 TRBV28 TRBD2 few TGTGCCAGCACCCCTGTAGCGGGAGGGGGCGATACGCAGTATTTT CASTPVAGGGDTQYF
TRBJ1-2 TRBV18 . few TGTGCCAGCTCACCGACAGGAACCGACACCTCCTATGGCTACACCTTC CASSPTGTDTSYGYTF
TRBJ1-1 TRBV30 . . TGTGCCGCCACAGTACTTAATGGGAACACTGAAGCTTTCTTT CAATVLNGNTEAFF
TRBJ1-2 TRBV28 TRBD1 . TGTGCCAGCAGCCCAGGGGGTGTATGGGGTGGCTACACCTTC CASSPGGVWGGYTF
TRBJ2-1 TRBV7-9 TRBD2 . TGTGCCAGCAGCTCCTACCCTGGCCCGGGAGGGGGTTATAGGAATGAGCAGTTCTTC CASSSYPGPGGGYRNEQFF
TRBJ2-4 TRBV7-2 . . TGTGCCAGCAGCTATCAGGGTTCTTTAGGCAACATTCAGTACTTC CASSYQGSLGNIQYF
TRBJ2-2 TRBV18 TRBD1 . TGTGCCAGCTCACCAAGCTCGACAGGGGGCTACACCGGGGAGCTGTTTTTT CASSPSSTGGYTGELFF
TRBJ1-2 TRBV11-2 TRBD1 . TGTGCCAGCAGCCCCGGACAGGGCTGGGGCTACACCTTC CASSPGQGWGYTF
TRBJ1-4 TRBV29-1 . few TGCAGCGCCGCTGGGGGAGGGAGAGGTGAAAAACTGTTTTTT CSAAGGGRGEKLFF
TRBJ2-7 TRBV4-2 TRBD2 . TGTGCCAGCAGCCAGGGCCAGACTAGCGGGACATACGAGCAGTACTTC CASSQGQTSGTYEQYF
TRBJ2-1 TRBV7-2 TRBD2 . TGTGCCAGCAGCTCACTAGCGGGAGTTTCAAATGAGCAGTTCTTC CASSSLAGVSNEQFF
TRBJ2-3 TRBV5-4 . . TGTGCCAGCAGCGACAGGCCTGGGGATACGCAGTATTTT CASSDRPGDTQYF
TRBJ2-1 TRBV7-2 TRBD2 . TGTGCCAGCAGCTTAGTCCGCCTAGCGGGAGGGCTTAATGAGCAGTTCTTC CASSLVRLAGGLNEQFF
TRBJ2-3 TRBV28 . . TGTGCCAGCAGTCCCCTTGGGGTTTCGGGAACAGATACGCAGTATTTT CASSPLGVSGTDTQYF
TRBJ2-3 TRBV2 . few TGTGCCAGCAGCGAACAGGGTATCGCGCAGTATTTT CASSEQGIAQYF
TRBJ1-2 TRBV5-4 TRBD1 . TGTGCCAGCAGCTGGGGACAGGAGATCGATGGCTACACCTTC CASSWGQEIDGYTF
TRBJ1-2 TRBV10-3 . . TGTGCCATCACCCCGAGCCCAACACGGGACTATGGCTACACCTTC CAITPSPTRDYGYTF
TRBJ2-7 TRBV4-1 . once TGCGCCAGCAGCCAAGAAGGAGGATTACCCCTCTCCTACGAGCAGTACTTC CASSQEGGLPLSYEQYF
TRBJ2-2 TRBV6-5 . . TGTGCCAGCACAAAAAGCCCATCGAACACCGGGGAGCTGTTTTTT CASTKSPSNTGELFF